A single sample is the source of the 17 T cell receptor beta chains below, sequenced in a study of T cells in Graves' hyperthyroidism and ophthalmopathy. The TCR beta CDR3 regions underwent amplification using RNA transcripts as the source. When the TCR CDR3 underwent first-round RT-PCR, the HTBI primer set was used. Via MiXCR, TCRdb re-called the multiplex PCR reads, giving one row per CDR3 protein. The sample lists about 600,000 distinct CDR3 sequences; around 14% were seen once. What was sequenced was blood. The receptors originated from a woman between 18 and 29 years old with Graves' ophthalmopathy.

The rearrangement joins TRBV12-3 or TRBV12-4 to TRBJ2-4; possibly TRBD2 for D (5 bases). Trimming left V 3 bases short and J 1 base short, with 10 bases between. This CDR3 is built from 15 residues. This chain's CDR3 is CASSFGEWAKNIQYF. CDR3 in DNA: TGTGCCAGCAGTTTTGGGGAGTGGGCCAAAAACATTCAGTACTTC.

This clonotype has a count of ten or more. The chain couples TRBV11-3 to TRBJ2-2; D not certain. Trimming removed 0 bases at V and 4 bases at J, with 12 bases between. CDR1 is SGHNT, CDR2 YENEEA, per germline. The CDR3 covers 16 residues. In DNA form, the CDR3 reads TGTGCCAGCAGCTTAGATGCTGGCGGTATCACCGGGGAGCTGTTTTTT. This encodes CASSLDAGGITGELFF.

This clonotype was picked up many times. The chain carries TRBV3-1 and TRBJ1-5, with D unclear. Between the trimmed V and J ends, which lost 0 bases and 6 bases, there was a span of 6 bases. The CDR3 consists of 13 residues. Looked up from germline, CDR1 is LGHDT and CDR2 is YNNKEL (reference sequence). The CDR3 DNA is TGTGCCAGCAGCCAAGAGGTTAGTCAGCCCCAGCATTTT. It encodes CASSQEVSQPQHF.

The table lists this clonotype with many counts. The rearrangement joins TRBV28 to TRBJ2-7; 12 bases map to TRBD1. V dropped 4 bases and J dropped 5; count of bases not matched to a gene: 9. The germline V gene has CDR1 MDHEN and CDR2 SYDVKM. The CDR3 length is 16 residues. The CDR3 DNA reads TGTGCCAGCAGTTCAGGGGGGACAGGGGGCGCCCACGAGCAGTACTTC. It specifies CASSSGGTGGAHEQYF.

This clonotype has only a few counts. A much larger clone lies a single base off, so this may be a read error. V is TRBV12-3 or TRBV12-4 and J is TRBJ1-5; weak D call: TRBD1 (5 bases). V was trimmed by 4 bases and J by 2 bases, leaving 15 bases between them. The CDR3 is made up of 16 amino acids. The CDR3 DNA is TGTGCCAGCAGTTGGACCCGGGGCGGGGGCAATCAGCCCCAGCATTTT. Translated: CASSWTRGGGNQPQHF.

This clonotype was observed at least ten times. The chain uses TRBV11-3 and TRBJ2-7, with 7 bases identical to TRBD1. The CDR3 covers 14 residues. CDR1 is SGHNT and CDR2 is YENEEA in the germline V gene. Losses at the gene ends were 2 bases for V and 1 base for J; bases not matched to a gene: 2. For the CDR3, the DNA is TGTGCCAGCAGCTTACAGGGGGAGTCCTACGAGCAGTACTTC. Amino acids: CASSLQGESYEQYF.

Only a few counts were recorded for this clonotype. The chain couples TRBV7-9 to TRBJ2-3; 10 bases are a match to TRBD2. Looked up from germline, CDR1 is SEHNR and CDR2 is FQNEAQ (reference sequence). Losses at the gene ends were 5 bases for V and 1 base for J; bases not matched to a gene: 15. The CDR3 is 19 amino acids. CDR3 nucleotides: TGTGCCAGCAGCACAACCCTAGCGGGAGTTCGCTTAGGCACAGATACGCAGTATTTT. The encoded protein is CASSTTLAGVRLGTDTQYF.

This clonotype has ten or more counts. CDR3 residues: CASSYHTSGRSSYEQYF. CDR3 nucleotides: TGTGCCAGCAGTTACCACACTAGCGGGAGGAGTTCCTACGAGCAGTACTTC. This chain links TRBV6-2 or TRBV6-3 with TRBJ2-7; TRBD2 matches at 12 bases. The CDR3 extends over 17 amino acids. Looked up from germline, CDR1 is MNHEY and CDR2 is SVGEGT. J gave up 1 base and V 2 bases, and 6 bases lay outside the gene matches.

This clonotype has a handful of counts. The CDR3 protein is CASSIPASGTENTEAFF. Written as DNA, the CDR3 is TGTGCCAGTAGTATCCCTGCATCCGGGACAGAGAACACTGAAGCTTTCTTT. V gene TRBV19 combines with J gene TRBJ1-1; TRBD1 aligns across 7 bases. The CDR3 spans 17 residues. CDR1 and CDR2 (germline): LNHDA, SQIVND (reference sequence). J was trimmed by 1 base and V by 3 bases; bases with no gene match: 11. The whole variable domain, filled in from reference TRBV19 and TRBJ1-1, reads DGGITQSPKYLFRKEGQNVTLSCEQNLNHDAMYWYRQDPGQGLRLIYYSQIVNDFQKGDIAEGYSVSREKKESFPLTVTSAQKNPTAFYLCASSIPASGTENTEAFFGQGTRLTVV.

V gene TRBV29-1 combines with J gene TRBJ2-1, with D perhaps TRBD2 (6 bases). The CDR3 contains 14 residues. With 7 bases removed from V and 0 bases from J, the gap between germline ends came to 13 bases. CDR1 is SQVTM, CDR2 ANQGSEA, per germline. The CDR3 coding sequence is TGCAGCGCTATAGCGGTGAGCTCCTACAATGAGCAGTTCTTC. Its protein is CSAIAVSSYNEQFF.

This clonotype was counted ten times or more. The rearrangement uses TRBV2 and TRBJ1-2, with a weak D call TRBD1 (5 bases). The CDR3 length is 15 residues. V was shortened by 5 bases and J by 4 bases, with 17 bases between the two germline ends. The germline V gene has CDR1 SNHLY and CDR2 FYNNEI. CDR3 protein: CASSINLGTVYGYTF. The DNA for the CDR3 is TGTGCCAGCAGTATAAACCTCGGGACGGTCTATGGCTACACCTTC.

This clonotype was observed at least ten times. The chain employs TRBV28 and TRBJ2-3; 8 bases agree with TRBD2. The CDR3 loop spans 15 amino acids. Germline V lookup: CDR1 MDHEN, CDR2 SYDVKM. The junction had 4 bases not matched to a gene; V was cut back by 2 bases and J by 3 bases. DNA of the CDR3: TGTGCCAGCAGTTTAGGTAGCGGGGTAACAGATACGCAGTATTTT. It is translated as CASSLGSGVTDTQYF. Complete variable domain (other parts from reference TRBV28 and TRBJ2-3): DVKVTQSSRYLVKRTGEKVFLECVQDMDHENMFWYRQDPGLGLRLIYFSYDVKMKEKGDIPEGYSVSREKKERFSLILESASTNQTSMYLCASSLGSGVTDTQYFGPGTRLTVL.

This clonotype was seen ten or more times. The chain uses TRBV28 and TRBJ2-7, with D unresolved. The CDR3 covers 14 residues. V was shortened by 1 base and J by 0 bases, with 7 bases between the two germline ends. CDR1 is MDHEN, CDR2 SYDVKM, per germline. This chain's CDR3 is CASSLFRASYEQYF. CDR3 in DNA: TGTGCCAGCAGTTTATTTAGGGCCTCCTACGAGCAGTACTTC. Full variable domain (missing parts from reference TRBV28 and TRBJ2-7): DVKVTQSSRYLVKRTGEKVFLECVQDMDHENMFWYRQDPGLGLRLIYFSYDVKMKEKGDIPEGYSVSREKKERFSLILESASTNQTSMYLCASSLFRASYEQYFGPGTRLTVT.

There are many counts of this clonotype. This chain links TRBV5-4 with TRBJ2-3; weak D call: TRBD1 (7 bases). The CDR3 is made up of 16 amino acids. V lost 3 bases and J 0 bases, leaving 14 bases between the germline ends. Germline-derived CDR1 and CDR2 are SGHNT and YYREEE (reference sequence). In DNA form, the CDR3 reads TGTGCCAGCAGCTCCCCGACAGGGACTAGCACAGATACGCAGTATTTT. Translation: CASSSPTGTSTDTQYF.

This clonotype was counted between two and nine times. The chain recombines TRBV30 with TRBJ2-2; D gene unclear. V lost 3 bases and J lost 4, with 6 bases in between. CDR3 length: 12 residues. The V gene's germline CDR1 is GTSNPN and CDR2 SVGIG (reference sequence). CDR3 loop: CAWSLATGELFF. In nucleotides, the CDR3 is TGTGCCTGGAGCCTGGCCACCGGGGAGCTGTTTTTT.

This clonotype came up a few times. The gene calls are TRBV20-1 and TRBJ2-6; maybe TRBD1 (5 bases). The CDR3 totals 18 residues. In germline, CDR1 is DFQATT, CDR2 SNEGSKA (reference sequence). V was clipped by 0 bases and J by 3 bases, with 18 bases between them. CDR3 in DNA: TGCAGTGCTAGAGATTCCGGCAGGGTGTTTTATGGGGCCAACGTCCTGACTTTC. Amino acids: CSARDSGRVFYGANVLTF.

This CDR3 reads CSARDPTGVDEQYF. CDR3 sequence (DNA): TGCAGTGCTAGAGATCCGACAGGGGTCGACGAGCAGTACTTC. The chain joins TRBV20-1 to TRBJ2-7; 8 bases are shared with TRBD1. Germline CDR1 and CDR2: DFQATT and SNEGSKA (reference sequence). V was pared by 0 bases and J by 5 bases, with 6 bases of the junction left unmatched. The CDR3 consists of 14 residues.